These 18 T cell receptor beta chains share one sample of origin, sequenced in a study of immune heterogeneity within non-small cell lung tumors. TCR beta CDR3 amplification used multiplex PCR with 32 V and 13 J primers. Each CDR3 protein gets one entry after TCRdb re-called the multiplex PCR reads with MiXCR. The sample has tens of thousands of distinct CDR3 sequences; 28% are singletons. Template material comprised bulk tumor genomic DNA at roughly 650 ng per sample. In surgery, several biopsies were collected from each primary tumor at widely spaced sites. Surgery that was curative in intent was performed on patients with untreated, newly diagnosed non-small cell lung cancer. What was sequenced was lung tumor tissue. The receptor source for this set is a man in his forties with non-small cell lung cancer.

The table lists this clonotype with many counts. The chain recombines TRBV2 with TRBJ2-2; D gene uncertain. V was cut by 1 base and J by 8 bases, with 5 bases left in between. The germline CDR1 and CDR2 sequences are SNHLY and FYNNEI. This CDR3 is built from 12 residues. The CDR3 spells CASSEGRGELFF. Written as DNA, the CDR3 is TGTGCCAGCAGTGAAGGAAGGGGGGAGCTGTTTTTT.

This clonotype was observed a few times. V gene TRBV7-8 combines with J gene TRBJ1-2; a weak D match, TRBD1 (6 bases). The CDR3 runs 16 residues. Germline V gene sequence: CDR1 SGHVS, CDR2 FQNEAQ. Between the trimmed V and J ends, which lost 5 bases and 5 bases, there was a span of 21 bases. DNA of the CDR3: TGTGCCAGCAGCCTATGGGACCCAGGGGTGGGATATGGCTACACCTTC. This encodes CASSLWDPGVGYGYTF.

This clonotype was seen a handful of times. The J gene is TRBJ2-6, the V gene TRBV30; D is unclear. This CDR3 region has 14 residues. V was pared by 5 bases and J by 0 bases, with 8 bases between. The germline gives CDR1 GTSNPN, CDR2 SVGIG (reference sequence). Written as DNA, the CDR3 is TGTGCCTGGCAAGCATTCTCTGGGGCCAACGTCCTGACTTTC. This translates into CAWQAFSGANVLTF.

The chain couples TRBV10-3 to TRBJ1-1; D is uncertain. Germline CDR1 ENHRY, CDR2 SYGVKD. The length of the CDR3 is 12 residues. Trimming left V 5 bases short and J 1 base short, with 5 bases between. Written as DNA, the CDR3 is TGTGCCATCAGTAGAGAGAACACTGAAGCTTTCTTT. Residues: CAISRENTEAFF.

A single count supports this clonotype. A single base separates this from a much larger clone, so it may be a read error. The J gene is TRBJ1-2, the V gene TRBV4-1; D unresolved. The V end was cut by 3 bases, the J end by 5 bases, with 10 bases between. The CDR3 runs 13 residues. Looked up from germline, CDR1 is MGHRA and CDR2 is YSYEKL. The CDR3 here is CASSHELRYGYTF. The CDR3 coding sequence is TGCGCCAGCAGCCATGAGCTACGATATGGCTACACCTTC.

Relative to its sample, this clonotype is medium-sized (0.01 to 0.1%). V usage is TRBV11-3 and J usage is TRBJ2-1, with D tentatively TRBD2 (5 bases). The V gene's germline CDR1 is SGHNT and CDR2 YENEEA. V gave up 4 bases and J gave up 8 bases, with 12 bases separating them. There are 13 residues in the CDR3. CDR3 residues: CASSSGFGDEQFF. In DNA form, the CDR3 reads TGTGCCAGCAGCTCTGGGTTCGGGGATGAGCAGTTCTTC.

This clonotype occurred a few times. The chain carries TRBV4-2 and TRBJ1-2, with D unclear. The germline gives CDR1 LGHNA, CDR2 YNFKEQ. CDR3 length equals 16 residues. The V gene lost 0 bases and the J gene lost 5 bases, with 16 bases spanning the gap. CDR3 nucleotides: TGTGCCAGCAGCCAAGATCGAGCTCCCACCGGGTATGGCTACACCTTC. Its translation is CASSQDRAPTGYGYTF.

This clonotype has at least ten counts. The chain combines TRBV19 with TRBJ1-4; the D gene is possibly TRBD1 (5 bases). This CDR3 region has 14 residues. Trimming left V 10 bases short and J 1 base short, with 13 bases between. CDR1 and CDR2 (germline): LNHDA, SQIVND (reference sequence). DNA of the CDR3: TGTGCCACCGGAACCCAGGGAACTAATGAAAAACTGTTTTTT. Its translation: CATGTQGTNEKLFF.

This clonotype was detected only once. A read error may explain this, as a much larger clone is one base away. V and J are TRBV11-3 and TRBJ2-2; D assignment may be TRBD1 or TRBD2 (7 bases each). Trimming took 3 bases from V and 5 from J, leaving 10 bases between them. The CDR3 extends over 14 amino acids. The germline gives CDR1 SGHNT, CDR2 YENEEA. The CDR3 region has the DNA TGTGCCAGCAGCTTCCAGGGGGGGACCGGGGAGCTGTTTTTT. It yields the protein CASSFQGGTGELFF.

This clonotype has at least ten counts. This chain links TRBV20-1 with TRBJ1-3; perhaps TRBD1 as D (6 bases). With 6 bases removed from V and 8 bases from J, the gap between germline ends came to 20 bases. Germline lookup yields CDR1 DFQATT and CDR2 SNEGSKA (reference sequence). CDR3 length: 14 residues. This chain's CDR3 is CSAHRTGMVHTIYF. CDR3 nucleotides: TGCAGTGCGCACCGAACAGGGATGGTACACACCATATATTTT.

The CDR3 nucleotides are TGTGCCAGCAGTCCCACAGGGTTAAAAGAAAAACTGTTTTTT. Its protein is CASSPTGLKEKLFF. This rearrangement joins TRBV28 to TRBJ1-4; D possibly corresponds to TRBD1 (6 bases). This CDR3 has 14 residues. The germline V gene encodes CDR1 MDHEN and CDR2 SYDVKM. Trimming removed 5 bases at V and 8 bases at J, with 15 bases between.

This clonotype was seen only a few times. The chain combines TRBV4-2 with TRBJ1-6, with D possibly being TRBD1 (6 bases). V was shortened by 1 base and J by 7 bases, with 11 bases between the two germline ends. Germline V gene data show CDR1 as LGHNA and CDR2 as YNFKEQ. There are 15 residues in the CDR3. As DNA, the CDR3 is TGTGCCAGCAGCCAAGGGGGAAGGGGGAATTCACCCCTCCACTTT. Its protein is CASSQGGRGNSPLHF.

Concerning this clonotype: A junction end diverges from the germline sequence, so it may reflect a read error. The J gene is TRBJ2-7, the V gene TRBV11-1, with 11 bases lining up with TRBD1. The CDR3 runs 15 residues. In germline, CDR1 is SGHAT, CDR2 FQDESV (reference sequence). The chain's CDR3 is CAISLGRDRGYEQYF. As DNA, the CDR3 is TGTGCCATCAGCTTAGGCCGGGACAGGGGGTACGAGCAGTACTTC.

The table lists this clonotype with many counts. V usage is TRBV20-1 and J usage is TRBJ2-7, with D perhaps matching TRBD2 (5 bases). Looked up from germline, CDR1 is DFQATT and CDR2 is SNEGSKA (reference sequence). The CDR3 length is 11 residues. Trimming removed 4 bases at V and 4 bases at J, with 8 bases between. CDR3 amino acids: CSAKSGYEQYF. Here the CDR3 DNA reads TGCAGTGCTAAGAGCGGATACGAGCAGTACTTC.

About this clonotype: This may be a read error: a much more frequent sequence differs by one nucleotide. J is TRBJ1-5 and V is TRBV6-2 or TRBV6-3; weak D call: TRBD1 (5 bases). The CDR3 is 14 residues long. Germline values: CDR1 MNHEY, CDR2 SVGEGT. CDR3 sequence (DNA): TGTGCCAGCAGCCCCGGGACCGAGAATCAGCCCCAGAATTTT. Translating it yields CASSPGTENQPQNF.

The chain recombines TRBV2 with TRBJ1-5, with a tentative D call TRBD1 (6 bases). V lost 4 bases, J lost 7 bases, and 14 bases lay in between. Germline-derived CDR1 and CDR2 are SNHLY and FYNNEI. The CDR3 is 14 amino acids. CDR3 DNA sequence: TGTGCCAGCAGTGTATCAGGGGAACGACAGCCCCAGCATTTT. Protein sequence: CASSVSGERQPQHF. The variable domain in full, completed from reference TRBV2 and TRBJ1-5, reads EPEVTQTPSHQVTQMGQEVILRCVPISNHLYFYWYRQILGQKVEFLVSFYNNEISEKSEIFDDQFSVERPDGSNFTLKIRSTKLEDSAMYFCASSVSGERQPQHFGDGTRLSIL.

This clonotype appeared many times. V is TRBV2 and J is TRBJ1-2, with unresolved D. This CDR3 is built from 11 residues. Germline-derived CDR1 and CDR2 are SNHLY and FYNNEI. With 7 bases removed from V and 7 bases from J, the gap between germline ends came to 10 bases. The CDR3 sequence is CASKNNPGYTF. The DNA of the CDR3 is TGTGCCAGCAAGAACAATCCTGGCTACACCTTC.

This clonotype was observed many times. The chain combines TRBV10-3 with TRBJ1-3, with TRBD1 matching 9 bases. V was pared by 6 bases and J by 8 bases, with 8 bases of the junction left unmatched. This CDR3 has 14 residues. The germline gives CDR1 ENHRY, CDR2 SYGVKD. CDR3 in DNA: TGTGCCATCAGGTCGGGACAGGGCGAATACACCATATATTTT. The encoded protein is CAIRSGQGEYTIYF.